This T cell receptor beta chain derives from a study of blood T cell repertoires in COVID-19. Study details: The United States, Italy and Spain provided the acute and convalescent COVID-19 samples. PBMCs, B-cell-depleted T cells, or T cells provided the cDNA or gDNA that made up the material.

CDR1 is MNHEY and CDR2 is SVGAGI in the germline V gene. The V and J ends lost 6 bases and 1 base, in that order; junction bases with no gene match: 3. The CDR3 runs 15 residues. Authors' data handling: Amplifying reference gene primers gave estimates of nucleated cell counts. Assay used: immunoSEQ multiplex PCR; TCRdb lists only in-frame clones, some missing. V, J and clone size are taken as reported in that table, and D and trimming were inferred from the DNA itself. The repertoire consists of just over 95,000 clones, with 80% to 90% occurring once and the leading ten covering approximately 15%. The receptor was isolated from a human donor in a cohort sampled during active COVID-19. The sequenced sample was peripheral blood. The chain is built from TRBV6-5 and TRBJ2-1; 10 bases are shared with TRBD2. The CDR3: CASSTSGVSYNEQFF. The CDR3 coding sequence is TGTGCCAGCAGCACTAGCGGGGTGTCCTACAATGAGCAGTTCTTC.